The rows below give T cell receptor beta chains drawn from one sample of a study of blood T cell repertoires in COVID-19. Only in-frame clones appear in the TCRdb table, and some are missing; sequencing was by immunoSEQ multiplex PCR. The data hold about 71,000 clones, with approximately 90% observed a single time. What was sequenced was peripheral blood. These receptors were taken from a young woman with acute or convalescent COVID-19. CDR3s include the opening cysteine and the closing phenylalanine or tryptophan. A D gene is named only where the DNA matches it firmly. Part of the rows lack a size; the others show once, few, many or a class for expanded clones.

.,TRBD2,TRBV27,TRBJ2-1,CASSLLSGGRRNNEQFF,TGTGCCAGCAGTTTATTGTCGGGAGGGAGAAGAAACAATGAGCAGTTCTTC
.,TRBD1,TRBV19,TRBJ2-3,CASSPDRVGDDTQYF,TGTGCCAGTAGTCCAGACAGGGTTGGAGATGATACGCAGTATTTT
.,TRBD2,TRBV3-1/TRBV3-2,TRBJ2-7,CASSQGVSGRSYEQYF,TGTGCCAGCAGCCAAGGGGTTAGCGGGCGTTCCTACGAGCAGTACTTC
.,TRBD1,TRBV7-9,TRBJ2-2,CASSTDRGNWGTGELFF,TGTGCCAGCAGCACAGACAGGGGAAATTGGGGCACCGGGGAGCTGTTTTTT
.,.,TRBV29-1,TRBJ1-6,CSVRGGDGSPLHF,TGCAGCGTGAGGGGGGGTGATGGCTCACCCCTCCACTTT
once,TRBD1,TRBV18,TRBJ2-7,CASSPLPDRGKGEQYF,TGTGCCAGCTCACCGCTACCGGACAGGGGTAAGGGGGAGCAGTACTTC
.,TRBD1,TRBV2,TRBJ2-1,CASKKGQGAAYNEQFF,TGTGCCAGCAAAAAAGGGCAGGGGGCAGCCTACAATGAGCAGTTCTTC
.,.,TRBV3-1/TRBV3-2,TRBJ1-5,CASSQGVAGPKHF,TGTGCCAGCAGCCAAGGGGTGGCAGGGCCAAAGCATTTT
.,TRBD1,TRBV5-1,TRBJ1-1,CASSPRQGENTEAFF,TGCGCCAGCAGCCCCCGACAGGGAGAGAACACTGAAGCTTTCTTT
.,.,TRBV18,TRBJ1-5,CASSPTPLGPQPQHF,TGTGCCAGCTCACCGACTCCCCTGGGGCCTCAGCCCCAGCATTTT
.,TRBD2,TRBV3-1/TRBV3-2,TRBJ2-7,CASMRSGGSDEQYF,TGTGCCAGCATGCGTAGCGGGGGGTCGGACGAGCAGTACTTC
.,TRBD1,TRBV28,TRBJ1-2,CASSGTGGVYGYTF,TGTGCCAGCAGTGGGACAGGGGGCGTCTATGGCTACACCTTC
.,TRBD2,TRBV5-6,TRBJ2-7,CASSFPGERGYEQYF,TGTGCCAGCAGCTTCCCTGGAGAGCGGGGCTACGAGCAGTACTTC
.,TRBD1,TRBV5-1,TRBJ1-1,CASSYGQGGTEAFF,TGCGCCAGCAGCTACGGACAGGGGGGGACTGAAGCTTTCTTT
.,TRBD2,TRBV7-7,TRBJ2-1,CASSSGLAGDNEQFF,TGTGCCAGCAGCTCAGGACTAGCGGGAGACAATGAGCAGTTCTTC
.,TRBD2,TRBV7-9,TRBJ2-1,CASSGRDLGEQFF,TGTGCCAGCAGCGGGAGGGACTTAGGTGAGCAGTTCTTC
.,TRBD1,TRBV6-6,TRBJ1-5,CASTGTGNSNQPQHF,TGTGCCAGCACCGGGACAGGCAACTCCAATCAGCCCCAGCATTTT
once,.,TRBV5-6,TRBJ2-1,CASSWRAGNNEQFF,TGTGCCAGCAGCTGGAGGGCCGGGAACAATGAGCAGTTCTTC
.,TRBD2,TRBV19,TRBJ2-1,CASSMIGSRTSGGLLHNEQFF,TGTGCCAGTAGTATGATTGGGTCGCGGACTAGCGGGGGCCTGCTTCACAATGAGCAGTTCTTC
once,.,TRBV2,TRBJ1-1,CASSTDSLNTEAFF,TGTGCCAGCAGTACGGACAGCCTGAACACTGAAGCTTTCTTT
.,.,TRBV10-3,TRBJ1-1,CAISESGGNTEAFF,TGTGCCATCAGTGAGTCGGGGGGGAACACTGAAGCTTTCTTT
.,.,TRBV5-6,TRBJ2-5,CASNEYGQETQYF,TGTGCCAGCAATGAGTACGGCCAAGAGACCCAGTACTTC
.,.,TRBV6-2/TRBV6-3,TRBJ1-3,CASSYAESGENTIYF,TGTGCCAGCAGTTACGCCGAGAGTGGTGAAAACACCATATATTTT
.,TRBD1,TRBV4-1,TRBJ1-6,CASSQIRGTGLSPLHF,TGCGCCAGCAGCCAAATCCGGGGGACAGGGCTTTCACCCCTCCACTTT
.,TRBD2,TRBV2,TRBJ2-2,CASIGLAGGGGELFF,TGTGCCAGCATCGGACTAGCGGGAGGGGGCGGGGAGCTGTTTTTT
.,.,TRBV21-1,TRBJ2-2,CASSKRRVGAGELFF,TGTGCCAGCAGCAAAAGGAGGGTTGGGGCCGGGGAGCTGTTTTTT
once,.,TRBV6-2/TRBV6-3,TRBJ1-1,CASSYSTSQGWAFF,TGTGCCAGCAGTTACTCGACCTCACAGGGTTGGGCTTTCTTT
.,.,TRBV5-5,TRBJ2-5,CASSSPRGQETQYF,TGTGCCAGCAGCTCCCCTCGGGGGCAAGAGACCCAGTACTTC
.,TRBD1,TRBV19,TRBJ1-1,CASSTTGGFISRGAFF,TGTGCCAGTAGTACCACAGGGGGTTTTATTTCCCGGGGTGCTTTCTTT
few,TRBD1,TRBV15,TRBJ2-1,CATSTRTGTGDNEQFF,TGTGCCACCAGCACCCGAACCGGGACAGGGGACAATGAGCAGTTCTTC
once,.,TRBV6-1,TRBJ1-6,CASSEQGAYNSPLHF,TGTGCCAGCAGTGAACAGGGTGCCTATAATTCACCCCTCCACTTT
.,TRBD1,TRBV29-1,TRBJ1-2,CSVVTGRYGYTF,TGCAGCGTTGTGACAGGGCGCTATGGCTACACCTTC
.,.,TRBV5-1,TRBJ1-6,CASSLEPDSPLYNSPLHF,TGCGCCAGCAGCTTAGAACCCGACAGTCCCCTTTATAATTCACCCCTCCACTTT
.,TRBD1,TRBV30,TRBJ1-2,CAWIGTGVGYTF,TGTGCCTGGATCGGGACAGGGGTTGGCTACACCTTC
.,.,TRBV19,TRBJ1-4,CASSQGLGRGEKLFF,TGTGCCAGTAGCCAGGGCCTGGGTAGAGGAGAAAAACTGTTTTTT
.,.,TRBV18,TRBJ2-7,CASSPSTSHSYEQYF,TGTGCCAGCTCACCATCAACTTCTCACTCCTACGAGCAGTACTTC
.,TRBD1,TRBV11-3,TRBJ1-1,CASSQGVTTEAFF,TGTGCCAGCAGCCAGGGGGTGACCACTGAAGCTTTCTTT
.,.,TRBV7-9,TRBJ1-3,CASSPRGGYSGNTIYF,TGTGCCAGCAGCCCGCGCGGGGGGTACTCTGGAAACACCATATATTTT
once,.,TRBV3-1/TRBV3-2,TRBJ1-1,CASRPPGGSAEAFF,TGTGCCAGCAGACCGCCCGGGGGTAGCGCTGAAGCTTTCTTT
.,.,TRBV23-1,TRBJ1-1,CASSPYRVAVRNTEAFF,TGCGCCAGCAGCCCTTATCGGGTGGCAGTGCGGAACACTGAAGCTTTCTTT
.,.,TRBV30,TRBJ1-5,CAWSPGDGNQPQHF,TGTGCCTGGAGTCCAGGGGATGGCAATCAGCCCCAGCATTTT
.,.,TRBV4-1,TRBJ1-4,CASSQVAPGGELFF,TGCGCCAGCAGCCAAGTCGCCCCGGGGGGTGAACTGTTTTTT
.,.,TRBV5-6,TRBJ1-4,CASSLHFDSPNEKLFF,TGTGCCAGCAGCTTACACTTTGACAGTCCTAATGAAAAACTGTTTTTT
.,TRBD1,TRBV10-1,TRBJ1-5,CASSYGQGVPNQPQHF,TGCGCCAGCAGCTACGGACAGGGGGTCCCCAATCAGCCCCAGCATTTT
.,.,TRBV7-2,TRBJ1-4,CASRSTGSTNEKLFF,TGTGCCAGCAGATCTACAGGGTCAACTAATGAAAAACTGTTTTTT
.,TRBD2,TRBV7-2,TRBJ2-3,CASSSTSGGSTDTQYF,TGTGCCAGCAGCTCTACTAGCGGGGGTAGCACAGATACGCAGTATTTT
.,TRBD2,TRBV2,TRBJ2-3,CASLLAGGLDTQYF,TGTGCCAGCTTACTAGCGGGGGGCCTGGATACGCAGTATTTT
.,TRBD1,TRBV28,TRBJ2-2,CASSGQAENGELFF,TGTGCCAGCAGTGGACAGGCGGAAAACGGGGAGCTGTTTTTT
.,.,TRBV12-3/TRBV12-4,TRBJ2-7,CASSLAGAYEQYF,TGTGCCAGCAGTTTAGCAGGAGCCTACGAGCAGTACTTC
.,TRBD2,TRBV15,TRBJ2-3,CATGPRAGELGGTQYF,TGTGCCACCGGGCCCAGGGCGGGAGAACTAGGAGGTACGCAGTATTTT
few,TRBD1,TRBV6-2/TRBV6-3,TRBJ1-4,CASSSGQGPTNEKLFF,TGTGCCAGCAGCTCCGGACAGGGTCCAACTAATGAAAAACTGTTTTTT
.,.,TRBV27,TRBJ1-5,CASSLGGHSNQPQHF,TGTGCCAGCAGTTTAGGGGGACATAGCAATCAGCCCCAGCATTTT